This TCR beta chain was profiled in a study of PD-1 blockade in mismatch repair-deficient tumors. The time point was: 10-day in vitro stimulation with candidate neoantigen peptide 6. Every patient had mismatch repair deficiency by PCR or immunohistochemistry. Details on this clone: Its target is unknown.

This table comes from immunoSEQ multiplex PCR, and its TCRdb copy is limited to in-frame clones, with some not included. The table lists roughly 13,000 clones, 86% of them singletons. The CDR3 sequence is 15 residues long. The J gene is TRBJ2-7, the V gene TRBV1; the DNA was not compared with TRBD2, the D call given in the table. TRBV1 is labeled a pseudogene. The receptor was isolated from an adult with mismatch repair-deficient cancer. Sample: cells cultured in vitro, taken from a patient treated with pembrolizumab. For the CDR3, the DNA is TGCACCAGGGGACCGGGACTAGCCTCCTCCTACGAGCAGTACTTC. This sequence encodes CTRGPGLASSYEQYF.